The 2 T cell receptor beta chains below all came from one sample that was sequenced in a study of blood T cell repertoires in COVID-19. The repertoire was sequenced with immunoSEQ multiplex PCR; TCRdb's copy has only in-frame clones and lacks some. The table has 43,000 or so clones, roughly 86% seen once; the top ten hold approximately 15%. Sequencing was performed on peripheral blood. The receptors were gathered from a man between 60 and 75 years old with active COVID-19.

The V call is TRBV11-2, the J call TRBJ2-3; 12 bases agree with TRBD2. Trimming took 6 bases from V and 4 from J; bases not matched to a gene: 8. Germline lookup yields CDR1 SGHAT and CDR2 FQNNGV. This CDR3 spans 16 amino acids. CDR3 in amino acids: CASSSPTSGRPDTQYF. The CDR3 region has the DNA TGTGCCAGCAGTTCACCTACTAGCGGGAGGCCAGATACGCAGTATTTT.

The chain couples TRBV7-2 to TRBJ1-2, with D tentatively TRBD1 (5 bases). This CDR3 is built from 15 residues. Germline-derived CDR1 and CDR2 are SGHTA and FQGNSA. Trimming stripped 5 bases from V and 4 bases from J, with 17 bases between. CDR3: CASSPQGQGSYGYTF. As DNA, the CDR3 is TGTGCCAGCAGCCCACAAGGGCAGGGTAGCTATGGCTACACCTTC.